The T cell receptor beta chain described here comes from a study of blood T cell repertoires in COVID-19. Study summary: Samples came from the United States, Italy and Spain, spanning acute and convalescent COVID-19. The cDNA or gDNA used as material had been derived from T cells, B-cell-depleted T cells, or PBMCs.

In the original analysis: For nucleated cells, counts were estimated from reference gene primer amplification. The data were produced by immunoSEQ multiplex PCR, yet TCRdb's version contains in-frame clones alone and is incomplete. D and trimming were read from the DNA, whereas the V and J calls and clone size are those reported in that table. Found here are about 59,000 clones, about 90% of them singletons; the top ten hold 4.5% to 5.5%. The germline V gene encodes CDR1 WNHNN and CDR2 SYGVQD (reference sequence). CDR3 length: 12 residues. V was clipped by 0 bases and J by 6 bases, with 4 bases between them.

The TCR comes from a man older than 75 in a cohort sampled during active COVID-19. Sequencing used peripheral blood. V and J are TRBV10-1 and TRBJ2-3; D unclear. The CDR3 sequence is CASSESRDTQYF. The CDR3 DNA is TGCGCCAGCAGTGAGTCCCGGGATACGCAGTATTTT.